This TCR beta chain was identified during a study of cytomegalovirus exposure and HLA in healthy donors. The table came from immunoSEQ multiplex PCR; TCRdb's copy has only in-frame clones and leaves some out. The sample includes more than 55,000 clones, more than 90% of them seen just once. This TCR came from a young man in good health and CMV-seronegative. The sequenced sample consisted of PBMCs.

As DNA, the CDR3 is TGTGCCAGCAGCACGGACAGGGACGGGAACACCGGGGAGCTGTTTTTT. Protein: CASSTDRDGNTGELFF. The chain has TRBV5-4 and TRBJ2-2; 8 nucleotides line up with TRBD1. Germline V gene sequence: CDR1 SGHNT, CDR2 YYREEE (reference sequence). The CDR3 totals 16 residues. V lost 4 bases to trimming and J lost 1 base; unmatched junction nucleotides: 6.